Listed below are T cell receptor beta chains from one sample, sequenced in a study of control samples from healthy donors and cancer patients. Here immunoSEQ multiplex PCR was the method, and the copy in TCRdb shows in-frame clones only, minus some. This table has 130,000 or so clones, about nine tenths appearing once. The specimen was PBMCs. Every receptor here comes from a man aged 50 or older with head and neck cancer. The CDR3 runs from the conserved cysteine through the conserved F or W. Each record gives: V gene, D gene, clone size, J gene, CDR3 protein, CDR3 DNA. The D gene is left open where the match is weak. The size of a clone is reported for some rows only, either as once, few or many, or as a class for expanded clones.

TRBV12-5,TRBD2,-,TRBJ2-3,CASGPSSGLTDTQYF,TGTGCTAGTGGCCCTTCTAGCGGCCTCACAGATACGCAGTATTTT
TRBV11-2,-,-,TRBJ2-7,CASSLGGAMSYEQYF,TGTGCCAGCAGCTTAGGGGGAGCCATGAGCTACGAGCAGTACTTC
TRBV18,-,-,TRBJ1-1,CASSPGEGVTEAFF,TGTGCCAGCTCACCTGGGGAGGGAGTCACTGAAGCTTTCTTT
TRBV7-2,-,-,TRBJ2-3,CASRTRPDTQYF,TGTGCCAGCAGGACTAGACCGGATACGCAGTATTTT
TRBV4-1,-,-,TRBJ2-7,CASSQGLPIYEQYF,TGCGCCAGCAGCCAAGGACTACCTATCTACGAGCAGTACTTC
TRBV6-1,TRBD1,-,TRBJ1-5,CASSDGDRNQPQHF,TGTGCCAGCAGTGACGGGGACAGAAATCAGCCCCAGCATTTT
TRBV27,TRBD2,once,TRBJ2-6,CASSLVPSGGAGPGANVLTF,TGTGCCAGCAGTTTAGTGCCTAGCGGGGGGGCGGGGCCTGGGGCCAACGTCCTGACTTTC
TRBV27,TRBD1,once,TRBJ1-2,CASSSALDRAVYGYTF,TGTGCCAGCAGTTCCGCCCTAGACAGGGCAGTCTATGGCTACACCTTC
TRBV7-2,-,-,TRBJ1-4,CASSFGGASEKLFF,TGTGCCAGCAGCTTCGGGGGGGCGAGTGAAAAACTGTTTTTT
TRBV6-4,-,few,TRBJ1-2,CASSDSSRANYGYTF,TGTGCCAGCAGTGACTCATCCAGGGCTAACTATGGCTACACCTTC
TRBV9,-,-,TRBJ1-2,CASSVAETPNYGYTF,TGTGCCAGCAGCGTAGCCGAGACACCTAACTATGGCTACACCTTC
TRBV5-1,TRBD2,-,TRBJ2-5,CASSLDVTRWTSGDQETQYF,TGCGCCAGCAGCTTGGATGTAACGAGGTGGACTAGCGGGGACCAAGAGACCCAGTACTTC
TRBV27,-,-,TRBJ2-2,CASSLRGGLSEATGELFF,TGTGCCAGCAGTTTAAGGGGAGGACTATCCGAGGCCACCGGGGAGCTGTTTTTT
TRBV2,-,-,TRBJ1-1,CASSSGGGNTEAFF,TGTGCCAGCAGCTCCGGTGGGGGAAACACTGAAGCTTTCTTT
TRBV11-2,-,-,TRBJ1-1,CASSPGLSEAFF,TGTGCCAGCAGCCCGGGACTATCTGAAGCTTTCTTT
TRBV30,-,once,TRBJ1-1,CAGSGQPNTEAFF,TGTGCCGGCTCGGGACAACCGAACACTGAAGCTTTCTTT
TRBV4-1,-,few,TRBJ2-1,CASSPSGRGGNEQFF,TGCGCCAGCAGCCCCTCGGGCAGGGGAGGGAATGAGCAGTTCTTC
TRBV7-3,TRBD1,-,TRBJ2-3,CASSRDRGLNTQYF,TGTGCCAGCAGCCGGGACAGGGGGCTGAATACGCAGTATTTT
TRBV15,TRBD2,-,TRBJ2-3,CATSRATIPSGLAVTDTQYF,TGTGCCACCAGCAGGGCAACCATACCCTCGGGACTAGCTGTCACAGATACGCAGTATTTT
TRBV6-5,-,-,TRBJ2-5,CASSSGQGLQETQYF,TGTGCCAGCAGCTCCGGTCAGGGATTGCAAGAGACCCAGTACTTC
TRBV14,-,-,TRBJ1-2,CASSQDISYGYTF,TGTGCCAGCAGCCAAGACATCAGCTATGGCTACACCTTC
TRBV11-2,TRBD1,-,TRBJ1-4,CASRTGGGEKLFF,TGTGCCAGCAGGACAGGGGGCGGTGAAAAACTGTTTTTT
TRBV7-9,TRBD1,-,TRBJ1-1,CASSLDGQGLTFF,TGTGCCAGCAGCTTAGACGGACAGGGGTTGACTTTCTTT
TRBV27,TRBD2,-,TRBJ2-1,CASSPPGLANEQFF,TGTGCCAGCAGTCCCCCGGGACTAGCCAATGAGCAGTTCTTC
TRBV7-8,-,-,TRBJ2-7,CASTLSSGGTYEQYF,TGTGCCAGCACCCTTTCTTCCGGCGGGACATACGAGCAGTACTTC
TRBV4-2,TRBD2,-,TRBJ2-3,CASSQEPSGITDTQYF,TGTGCCAGCAGCCAAGAACCTAGCGGAATCACAGATACGCAGTATTTT
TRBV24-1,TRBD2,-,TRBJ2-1,CATGRGTSGTPRGEQFF,TGTGCCACCGGACGAGGGACTAGCGGGACCCCGCGGGGTGAGCAGTTCTTC
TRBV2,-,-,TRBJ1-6,CASSPEGRGYNSPLHF,TGTGCCAGCAGTCCGGAAGGCCGCGGGTATAATTCACCCCTCCACTTT
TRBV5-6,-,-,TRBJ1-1,CASSLGPQAKNTEAFF,TGTGCCAGCAGCTTGGGCCCCCAGGCGAAGAACACTGAAGCTTTCTTT
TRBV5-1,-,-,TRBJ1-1,CASSVRQTGGFNTEAFF,TGCGCCAGCAGCGTTCGACAGACCGGCGGGTTTAACACTGAAGCTTTCTTT
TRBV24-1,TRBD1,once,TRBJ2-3,CATGTGGSTDTQYF,TGTGCCACCGGGACAGGGGGAAGCACAGATACGCAGTATTTT
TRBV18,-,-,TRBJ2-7,CASSPGLADYEQYF,TGTGCCAGCTCACCAGGTCTAGCAGACTACGAGCAGTACTTC
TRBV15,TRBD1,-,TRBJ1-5,CATSRDPRRTGMDPLGQPQHF,TGTGCCACCAGCAGAGACCCCAGGAGGACAGGGATGGACCCCCTAGGTCAGCCCCAGCATTTT
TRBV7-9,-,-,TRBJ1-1,CASSPPTSSGSEAFF,TGTGCCAGCAGCCCCCCTACTTCTTCCGGCAGTGAAGCTTTCTTT
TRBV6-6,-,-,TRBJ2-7,CASSYRRDGYEQYF,TGTGCCAGCAGTTACCGCCGGGACGGCTACGAGCAGTACTTC
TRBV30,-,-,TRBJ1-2,CAWSGEGRTF,TGTGCCTGGAGTGGGGAGGGACGCACCTTC
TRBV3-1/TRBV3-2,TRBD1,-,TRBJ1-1,CASSLNRGQGAFF,TGTGCCAGCAGCCTAAACAGGGGGCAAGGAGCTTTCTTT
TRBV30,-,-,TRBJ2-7,CAQQGQGLRSYEQYF,TGTGCCCAGCAAGGGCAGGGGTTAAGGTCCTACGAGCAGTACTTC
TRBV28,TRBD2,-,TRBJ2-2,CASSFRGSYNTGELFF,TGTGCCAGCAGTTTCCGCGGGAGTTACAACACCGGGGAGCTGTTTTTT
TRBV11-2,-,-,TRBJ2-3,CASSPKLRGSQYF,TGTGCCAGCAGCCCGAAACTCAGGGGTTCGCAGTATTTT
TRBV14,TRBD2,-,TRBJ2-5,CASSQDAPWGGETQYF,TGTGCCAGCAGCCAAGATGCCCCTTGGGGGGGAGAGACCCAGTACTTC
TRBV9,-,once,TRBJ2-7,CASSVGATYEQYF,TGTGCCAGCAGCGTAGGCGCCACCTACGAGCAGTACTTC